A selection of T cell receptor beta chains follows, all from one sample in a study of T cells in Graves' hyperthyroidism and ophthalmopathy. One entry per CDR3 protein, called by TCRdb with MiXCR from the multiplex PCR reads. Counted here are 500,000 to 600,000 distinct CDR3 sequences, about 46% occurring once; the ten biggest clones make up about 40%. Specimen: peripheral blood or thyroid tissue (not recorded which). The receptors come from an adult woman with Graves' disease, either hyperthyroidism or ophthalmopathy (not recorded which). Each CDR3 is given with its conserved first and last residue. Fields, in order: V gene, clone size, D gene, CDR3 length, J gene, CDR3 DNA, CDR3 protein. A D gene is named only where the DNA matches it firmly. Some rows have no size entry. The others give once, few or many, or a class for an expanded clone.

v_gene: TRBV9
abundance: NA
d_gene: NA
len: 14
j_gene: TRBJ2-7
CDR3nt: TGTGCCAGCAGCGTAGAGGGCGGTGGATACGAGCAGTACTTC
CDR3aa: CASSVEGGGYEQYF

v_gene: TRBV12-3/TRBV12-4
abundance: many
d_gene: NA
len: 13
j_gene: TRBJ2-5
CDR3nt: TGTGCCAGCAGCCTTGCATATGAAGAGACCCAGTACTTC
CDR3aa: CASSLAYEETQYF

v_gene: TRBV20-1
abundance: once
d_gene: NA
len: 15
j_gene: TRBJ1-2
CDR3nt: TGCAGTGCTAGAGATCCCGGAGGGGCCCACTATGGCTACACCTTC
CDR3aa: CSARDPGGAHYGYTF

v_gene: TRBV6-5
abundance: NA
d_gene: TRBD1
len: 15
j_gene: TRBJ2-7
CDR3nt: TGTGCCAGCAGCCCAAGGGACAGGGGGCTAGGTGAGCAGTACTTC
CDR3aa: CASSPRDRGLGEQYF

v_gene: TRBV29-1
abundance: NA
d_gene: TRBD2
len: 14
j_gene: TRBJ2-1
CDR3nt: TGCAGCGCAGAGGGACTAGAAGGCTACAATGAGCAGTTCTTC
CDR3aa: CSAEGLEGYNEQFF

v_gene: TRBV7-2
abundance: NA
d_gene: NA
len: 15
j_gene: TRBJ1-2
CDR3nt: TGTGCCAGCAGCCAAGATCGGGAGGGCGACTATGGCTACACCTTC
CDR3aa: CASSQDREGDYGYTF

v_gene: TRBV30
abundance: few
d_gene: NA
len: 14
j_gene: TRBJ1-5
CDR3nt: TGTGCCTGGAGTCCACTCACGAGCAATCAGCCCCAGCATTTT
CDR3aa: CAWSPLTSNQPQHF

v_gene: TRBV11-1
abundance: many
d_gene: NA
len: 14
j_gene: TRBJ1-1
CDR3nt: TGTGCCAGCAACCCAGGGGAGGCGGGCACTGAAGCTTTCTTT
CDR3aa: CASNPGEAGTEAFF

v_gene: TRBV10-3
abundance: many
d_gene: NA
len: 15
j_gene: TRBJ1-1
CDR3nt: TGTGCCATCAGTGCTCCAACGGGACGGAACACTGAAGCTTTCTTT
CDR3aa: CAISAPTGRNTEAFF

v_gene: TRBV3-1
abundance: many
d_gene: NA
len: 11
j_gene: TRBJ1-1
CDR3nt: TGTGCCAGCAGCCAGGGGTGGAGGGCTTTCTTT
CDR3aa: CASSQGWRAFF

v_gene: TRBV20-1
abundance: few
d_gene: NA
len: 14
j_gene: TRBJ2-7
CDR3nt: TGCAGTGCTAGAGAGATTAACGGACCCAACGAGCAGTACTTC
CDR3aa: CSAREINGPNEQYF

v_gene: TRBV10-3
abundance: once
d_gene: NA
len: 12
j_gene: TRBJ2-7
CDR3nt: TGTGCCATCTCCCTACTAGGCGGGGAGCAGTACTTC
CDR3aa: CAISLLGGEQYF

v_gene: TRBV20-1
abundance: many
d_gene: TRBD2
len: 17
j_gene: TRBJ2-2
CDR3nt: TGCAGTGCCAAGAATTCTGGACTAGCGGGAGTCCACGGGGAGCTGTTTTTT
CDR3aa: CSAKNSGLAGVHGELFF

v_gene: TRBV7-9
abundance: many
d_gene: NA
len: 14
j_gene: TRBJ1-1
CDR3nt: TGTGCCAGCAGCTTAGCTTGGGGGCTCACTGAAGCTTTCTTT
CDR3aa: CASSLAWGLTEAFF

v_gene: TRBV15
abundance: NA
d_gene: TRBD2
len: 13
j_gene: TRBJ2-1
CDR3nt: TGTGCCACCAGCAGCGGGGCGGGGACTAACGAGTTCTTC
CDR3aa: CATSSGAGTNEFF

v_gene: TRBV15
abundance: many
d_gene: NA
len: 14
j_gene: TRBJ1-1
CDR3nt: TGTGCCACCAGCAGGAACCGGCGGGACACTGAAGCTTTCTTT
CDR3aa: CATSRNRRDTEAFF

v_gene: TRBV9
abundance: NA
d_gene: NA
len: 14
j_gene: TRBJ2-5
CDR3nt: TGTGCCAGCAGCGTAGTAGGTCTCGGGGAGACCCAGTACTTC
CDR3aa: CASSVVGLGETQYF

v_gene: TRBV7-2
abundance: NA
d_gene: NA
len: 16
j_gene: TRBJ1-6
CDR3nt: TGTGCCAGCAGCTCACGGACACCCTCCTATAATTCACCCCTCCACTTT
CDR3aa: CASSSRTPSYNSPLHF

v_gene: TRBV20-1
abundance: many
d_gene: NA
len: 13
j_gene: TRBJ2-7
CDR3nt: TGCAGTGCTAGAGGTCACAGGGACTACGAGCAGTACTTC
CDR3aa: CSARGHRDYEQYF

v_gene: TRBV9
abundance: many
d_gene: NA
len: 15
j_gene: TRBJ2-7
CDR3nt: TGTGCCAGCAGCGTAGCTGCTAGCGAGACCTACGAGCAGTACTTC
CDR3aa: CASSVAASETYEQYF